Listed here is a single T cell receptor beta chain. Its antigen remains unknown. This entry comes from a study of T cell clonotyping in hematopoietic cell transplantation. The table came from immunoSEQ multiplex PCR; TCRdb's copy has only in-frame clones and leaves some out. The table lists 9,500 to 12,000 clones, approximately 88% of them singletons. Study results and limitations: Few recipient clonotypes overlapped donors; over 95% were de novo at given depth. Recipient TCR diversity dropped after transplant; expanded clonotypes rose from day 30 to 180.

This CDR3 has 14 amino acids. The V end lost 0 bases, the J end lost 5 bases, and 9 bases lay between the germline ends. Germline values: CDR1 SGHRS, CDR2 YFSETQ. The material was PBMCs, obtained 180 days after allogeneic stem cell transplant. This rearrangement joins TRBV5-1 to TRBJ2-1; D call uncertain. This receptor was obtained from a male patient aged 55 to 70 who had an allogeneic stem cell transplant from an unrelated donor, so the T cells may come from the graft donor. Some clones in this sample may be carry-over from other donors' samples. CDR3 region: CASSLASENNEQFF. The CDR3, as DNA: TGCGCCAGCAGCTTGGCTTCAGAGAACAATGAGCAGTTCTTC.